Listed here are 5 T cell receptor beta chains from one sample, sequenced in a study of glioma-infiltrating T cells. The iRepertoire nested amplicon-rescue multiplex PCR amplified TCR alpha and beta CDR3s from RNA. TCRdb independently ran MiXCR on the multiplex PCR reads; one entry per CDR3 protein. The sample records fewer than 500,000 distinct CDR3 sequences, 41% being singletons. The specimen sequenced was glioma tissue, nonneoplastic brain tissue, or PBMCs (not recorded which). The source of these receptors is a human donor with low-grade glioma or glioblastoma, undergoing nonglioma brain surgery, or in good health (not recorded which).

About this clonotype: A clone one base away is much larger, so this may be a read error. The chain combines TRBV27 with TRBJ2-7, with D hard to call. Germline lookup yields CDR1 MNHEY and CDR2 SMNVEV (reference sequence). This CDR3 comprises 14 residues. The CDR3: CASSHTDGSYKQYF. CDR3 bases: TGTGCCAGCAGTCATACGGACGGCTCCTACAAGCAGTACTTC.

This chain links TRBV6-1 with TRBJ2-7; TRBD1 agrees at 12 bases. Germline V lookup: CDR1 MNHNS, CDR2 SASEGT. The V gene end was trimmed by 6 bases and the J gene end by 3 bases; junction bases not matched to a gene: 9. The CDR3 runs 16 residues. In DNA form, the CDR3 reads TGTGCCAGCAGACCCTACGGGACAGGGGGCAGCTACGAGCAGTACTTC. Residues: CASRPYGTGGSYEQYF.

The J gene is TRBJ2-1, the V gene TRBV3-1, with 13 bases matching TRBD2. The junction had 10 bases not matched to a gene; V was cut back by 4 bases and J by 7 bases. CDR3 length equals 17 residues. Germline CDR1 reads LGHDT; CDR2 reads YNNKEL (reference sequence). This CDR3 reads CASSLGPGLAGVNEQFF. The CDR3 DNA is TGTGCCAGCAGCCTTGGCCCCGGACTAGCGGGAGTGAATGAGCAGTTCTTC.

This clonotype was recorded at least ten times. The chain couples TRBV28 to TRBJ2-3; D possibly corresponds to TRBD2 (6 bases). Germline V gene sequence: CDR1 MDHEN, CDR2 SYDVKM. This CDR3 spans 16 amino acids. Trimming stripped 9 bases from V and 2 bases from J, with 21 bases between. The CDR3 reads CASPPGTQRITDTQYF. In nucleotides, the CDR3 is TGTGCCAGTCCACCGGGGACTCAAAGGATCACAGATACGCAGTATTTT.

As concerns this clonotype: This could be a read error, since a much larger clone is one nucleotide away. The V call is TRBV20-1, the J call TRBJ2-1; TRBD2 is a possible D gene (5 bases). The CDR3 is 13 amino acids. Germline CDR1 is DFQATT and CDR2 is SNEGSKA (reference sequence). The CDR3 DNA reads TGCGGTGCTAGATCCGGGGTCTACAATGAGCAGTTCTTC. Translating it yields CGARSGVYNEQFF.